The TCR beta chain under discussion was sequenced for a study of T-cell memory formation after mild COVID-19. Overall study results and limits: The SARS-CoV-2 specificity of second-wave clones reaching peak at day 37 remained unverified. Later expanders leaned CD4+, whereas day 15 to 85 contracting clones were balanced CD4/CD8. Contracting CD4+ clones lay largely in CM and EM, with CD8+ ones residing in EMRA.

Amplification by 5'RACE using constant-segment primers produced TCR alpha and TCR beta cDNA libraries that carried sample barcodes and UMIs. One entry per CDR3 protein results from TCRdb running MiXCR on the 5' RACE reads. The table has about 180,000 distinct CDR3 sequences, less than 20% seen once. On this clonotype: Antigen: not known.

The junction had 5 bases not matched to a gene; V was cut back by 1 base and J by 2 bases. CDR1 is SGDLS, CDR2 YYNGEE, per germline. The CDR3 sequence is 15 residues long. The source is a man aged 18 to 30 who had mild COVID-19 (a few samples of this study predate the infection). Cell type and time point are not known. The chain combines TRBV9 with TRBJ2-5; 7 positions agree with TRBD1. Material: PBMCs or a T cell subset sorted from them (not recorded which). For the CDR3, the DNA is TGTGCCAGCAGCGTAACCGGGACAGAACAAGAGACCCAGTACTTC. Translation gives CASSVTGTEQETQYF.